This TCR beta chain was found in a study of cytomegalovirus exposure and HLA in healthy donors. Study outcomes and limitations: The availability of immune exposure information extended only to CMV serostatus. Presence/absence analyses treated sequencing depth as roughly uniform across donors.

PCR was performed using 60 Vbeta and 13 Jbeta primers. Sequencing was performed with immunoSEQ multiplex PCR; in TCRdb, only in-frame clones are kept and a portion is missing. The sample contains 150,000 to 160,000 clones, approximately 82% of which appear only once. As regards this clone: Its target is not known.

The CDR3 loop spans 18 amino acids. This receptor was obtained from a woman aged 45-59 years in good health and CMV-seropositive. This rearrangement joins TRBV21-1 to TRBJ2-7; TRBD1, the table's D call, lacks a check against the DNA. TRBV21-1 is termed a pseudogene. What was sequenced was PBMCs. The CDR3 nucleotides are TGTGCCAGCAGCAAAGTTCTCAGGGGTCCTCCTCTTTTCTACGAGCAGTACTTC. It yields the protein CASSKVLRGPPLFYEQYF.